The 14 T cell receptor beta chains below were found in one sample sequenced in a study of cytomegalovirus exposure and HLA in healthy donors (dated by TCRdb to about 2017). The library was obtained by the immunoSEQ multiplex PCR assay. For the multiplex PCR, a mixture combining 60 forward primers for TCR Vbeta segments and 13 reverse primers for TCR Jbeta segments was used. Imported from immuneACCESS, the table was reduced by TCRdb to in-frame sequences with V and J called. These copies leave out some clones; in studies compared against another copy, an unresolved V gene accounts for under half, and the cause of the remainder is not known. The sample table lists some 91,000 clones, more than 75% of them with a count of one. The ten largest account for 9.2% of the sample. The specimen sequenced was PBMCs. The source is a man aged 25 to 40 in good health and CMV-seropositive.

The chain links TRBV30 to TRBJ2-3; 14 positions match TRBD2. CDR3 size: 15 residues. The trim removed 2 bases at V and 6 bases at J, leaving 4 bases unmatched. In germline, CDR1 is GTSNPN, CDR2 SVGIG (reference sequence). CDR3: CAWSPGLAGEDTQYF. The DNA of the CDR3 is TGTGCCTGGAGTCCGGGACTAGCGGGAGAGGATACGCAGTATTTT.

The chain employs TRBV27 and TRBJ1-1, with D maybe TRBD1 (5 bases). The germline gives CDR1 MNHEY, CDR2 SMNVEV (reference sequence). The V and J ends lost 7 bases and 1 base respectively, with 16 bases between them. The CDR3 extends over 15 amino acids. The DNA of the CDR3 is TGTGCCAGCAACACGATGCAGGGAAAGAACACTGAAGCTTTCTTT. Amino acid sequence: CASNTMQGKNTEAFF.

The rearrangement links TRBV20-1 to TRBJ2-4; D gene uncertain. V was trimmed by 0 bases and J by 9 bases, leaving 6 bases between them. This CDR3 is built from 11 residues. Germline values: CDR1 DFQATT, CDR2 SNEGSKA (reference sequence). DNA for the CDR3: TGCAGTGCTAGAGATCGCGTCATTCAGTACTTC. Translation: CSARDRVIQYF.

This clone is a singleton in its sample. The rearrangement joins TRBV6-6 to TRBJ2-7; 9 nucleotides agree with TRBD1. CDR1 MNHNY and CDR2 SVGAGI come from the germline V gene (reference sequence). CDR3 length equals 15 residues. V gave up 10 bases and J gave up 4 bases; unmatched junction bases: 14. The CDR3 region is CATFGATGGPYEQYF. CDR3 sequence (DNA): TGTGCCACCTTCGGGGCGACAGGGGGACCTTACGAGCAGTACTTC.

In nucleotides, the CDR3 is TGTGCCAGCAGCCAAGGAACTAGCGGGGGAGATACGCAGTATTTT. As protein: CASSQGTSGGDTQYF. The V gene is TRBV4-2, the J gene TRBJ2-3; TRBD2 matches at 11 bases. Losses at the gene ends were 1 base for V and 5 bases for J; bases not matched to a gene: 2. This CDR3 is 15 amino acids long. The germline V gene encodes CDR1 LGHNA and CDR2 YNFKEQ.

This clone has just one count. V gene TRBV4-2 combines with J gene TRBJ1-2; no reliable D call. Germline V gene data show CDR1 as LGHNA and CDR2 as YNFKEQ. Trimming shortened V by 0 bases and J by 0 bases, and 11 bases separated the two germline ends. This CDR3 is built from 16 residues. For the CDR3, the DNA is TGTGCCAGCAGCCAAGACGTCTGGGCTTCTAACTATGGCTACACCTTC. It translates to CASSQDVWASNYGYTF.

As to this clone: Its ends do not fully match the called genes, so a read error is possible. This chain uses TRBV11-2 with TRBJ2-7, with D possibly being TRBD1 (5 bases). Germline values: CDR1 SGHAT, CDR2 FQNNGV. The CDR3 has 12 amino acids. The CDR3 loop reads CASSLDQRQLSF. The CDR3 DNA sequence: TGTGCCAGCAGCTTAGATCAGAGACAGTTGAGTTTC.

The rearrangement joins TRBV19 to TRBJ2-1; 9 nucleotides match TRBD2. Germline assignment: CDR1 LNHDA and CDR2 SQIVND (reference sequence). The CDR3 has 13 residues. Trimming cost V 9 bases and J 1 base; bases outside gene matches: 1. CDR3 DNA: TGTGCCAGGGCGGGAGGGTCCTACAATGAGCAGTTCTTC. This encodes CARAGGSYNEQFF.

This clone was observed a single time. This chain uses TRBV7-2 with TRBJ2-7; possibly TRBD2 for D (8 bases). This CDR3 region has 17 residues. V shed 5 bases and J shed 0 bases, with 20 bases lying between them. CDR1 SGHTA and CDR2 FQGNSA come from the germline V gene. CDR3 protein: CASSTLGGGQSSYEQYF. The CDR3 nucleotides read TGTGCCAGCAGCACACTCGGGGGGGGACAGAGCTCCTACGAGCAGTACTTC.

The genes are TRBV9 and TRBJ1-1, with D uncertain. Germline V gene lookup returns CDR1 SGDLS and CDR2 YYNGEE. The V end was cut by 4 bases, the J end by 1 base, with 11 bases between. This CDR3 is built from 14 residues. As DNA, the CDR3 is TGTGCCAGCAGCCCGTTCGAGGGGAACACTGAAGCTTTCTTT. It specifies CASSPFEGNTEAFF.

J is TRBJ1-6 and V is TRBV15; no firm D call. The CDR3 runs to 16 residues. Per germline, CDR1 LNHNV and CDR2 YYDKDF (reference sequence). The ends were cut back, 1 base at V and 0 bases at J, with 7 bases in the middle. CDR3 residues: CATSRATSSYNSPLHF. The DNA of the CDR3 is TGTGCCACCAGCAGAGCAACTTCCTCCTATAATTCACCCCTCCACTTT.

The chain has TRBV25-1 and TRBJ2-7, with 9 nucleotides matching TRBD1. CDR3 length equals 13 residues. Per germline, CDR1 MGHDK and CDR2 SYGVNS. V shed 6 bases and J 3 bases; nucleotides not matched to a gene: 3. This CDR3 is CASSGTGYYEQYF. The CDR3 region has the DNA TGTGCCAGCAGCGGGACAGGGTACTACGAGCAGTACTTC.

V and J are TRBV5-5 and TRBJ1-2, with TRBD1 matching over 8 bases. The germline V gene has CDR1 SGHKS and CDR2 YYEKEE (reference sequence). V lost 1 base to trimming and J lost 4 bases; unmatched junction nucleotides: 6. This CDR3 is 15 amino acids long. Here the CDR3 reads CASSLPRTGSYGYTF. The CDR3 bases are TGTGCCAGCAGCTTGCCGCGGACAGGGTCCTATGGCTACACCTTC.

The genes are TRBV25-1 and TRBJ1-2; the D is unclear. Trimming pared 5 bases from V and 3 bases from J, leaving 16 bases between. Germline values: CDR1 MGHDK, CDR2 SYGVNS. CDR3 length: 15 amino acids. CDR3 DNA sequence: TGTGCCAGCAGTCCCGGTGTGGGCGCCGACTATGGCTACACCTTC. Its translation is CASSPGVGADYGYTF.